The 28 T cell receptor beta chains reported below all come from one sample, sequenced in a study of T cells in Graves' hyperthyroidism and ophthalmopathy (dated by TCRdb to the late 2010s). Library method: multiplex PCR. TCRdb shows the sequencer as Illumina HiSeq 2000. The TCR beta CDR3 regions were amplified from the RNA transcripts. A first-round RT-PCR of the TCR CDR3 used the HTBI primer set with the Qiagen OneStep RT-PCR kit. The public reads were run again by TCRdb, first through fastp at Q25 and then through MiXCR, and only productive beta chains were kept. Records with the same CDR3 protein are collapsed into one entry carrying the most frequent genes and DNA. For this sample there are roughly 300,000 distinct CDR3 sequences; around 25% appear just once. Clones ranked in the top ten supply 20% to 30% of the sample. The specimen sequenced was blood. The receptors come from a man in his forties with Graves' hyperthyroidism that later progressed to Graves' ophthalmopathy.

The chain joins TRBV12-3 or TRBV12-4 to TRBJ1-3; no clear D. The germline V and J ends were trimmed by 8 bases and 5 bases, with 4 bases remaining between them. The CDR3 contains 10 residues. The CDR3: CASCRNTIYF. DNA of the CDR3: TGTGCCAGCTGTAGAAACACCATATATTTT.

This clonotype was found many times. V gene TRBV2 combines with J gene TRBJ1-5; a possible D gene is TRBD1 (5 bases). The ends were cut back, 2 bases at V and 9 bases at J, with 14 bases in the middle. CDR1 is SNHLY and CDR2 is FYNNEI in the germline V gene. The CDR3 is 14 residues long. In DNA, the CDR3 is TGTGCCAGCAGTGAAATCGGACGGAGGGGGCCCCAGCATTTT. It is translated as CASSEIGRRGPQHF.

V gene TRBV28 combines with J gene TRBJ1-1; 8 nucleotides line up with TRBD1. The CDR3 is 12 residues long. Trimming removed 10 bases from V and 3 bases from J; junction bases left unmatched: 4. Germline V lookup: CDR1 MDHEN, CDR2 SYDVKM. CDR3 region: CATRTGHTEAFF. CDR3 nucleotides: TGTGCCACGAGGACAGGGCACACTGAAGCTTTCTTT. Filled out from reference TRBV28 and TRBJ1-1, the complete variable domain reads DVKVTQSSRYLVKRTGEKVFLECVQDMDHENMFWYRQDPGLGLRLIYFSYDVKMKEKGDIPEGYSVSREKKERFSLILESASTNQTSMYLCATRTGHTEAFFGQGTRLTVV.

As regards this clonotype: Here the CDR3 omits its conserved ending phenylalanine or tryptophan, so a read error is the likely source. This chain connects TRBV12-3 or TRBV12-4 to TRBJ1-1; no firm D call. The CDR3 is made up of 12 amino acids. The V and J ends lost 1 base and 4 bases respectively, with 4 bases between them. As DNA, the CDR3 is TGTGCCAGCAGTTTAGTGGGCACTGAAGCTTTCTCT. Translated, it gives CASSLVGTEAFS.

V is TRBV6-1 and J is TRBJ1-1; D possibly corresponds to TRBD1 (6 bases). Germline V gives CDR1 MNHNS, CDR2 SASEGT. Trimming took 7 bases from V and 0 from J, leaving 18 bases between them. This CDR3 region has 16 residues. The CDR3 protein is CASTERQAWMNTEAFF. The CDR3, as DNA: TGTGCCAGCACCGAACGACAGGCCTGGATGAACACTGAAGCTTTCTTT.

This clonotype showed up many times. The chain uses TRBV6-1 and TRBJ2-5; D might be TRBD2 (6 bases). The CDR3 has 15 amino acids. V gave up 5 bases and J gave up 0 bases, with 13 bases separating them. Germline CDR1 is MNHNS and CDR2 is SASEGT. In DNA form, the CDR3 reads TGTGCCAGCAGTCGCGGGGCCGAGTACCAAGAGACCCAGTACTTC. This translates into CASSRGAEYQETQYF.

This clonotype was observed at least ten times. The chain has TRBV10-2 and TRBJ1-5; D is undetermined. The CDR3 runs to 16 residues. Germline CDR1 and CDR2: WSHSY and SAAADI. Trimming shortened V by 3 bases and J by 1 base, and 13 bases separated the two germline ends. The CDR3 protein is CASSDETHWSNQPQHF. In DNA, the CDR3 is TGCGCCAGCAGTGATGAGACGCATTGGAGCAATCAGCCCCAGCATTTT.

In its sample, this clonotype was seen a few times. The CDR3 bases are TGCAGTGCTTCCGGACTAGCGGGAGCATCGGGGTACGAGCAGTACTTC. It yields the protein CSASGLAGASGYEQYF. This chain uses TRBV20-1 with TRBJ2-7, with 13 bases matching TRBD2. CDR3 length equals 16 residues. The germline gives CDR1 DFQATT, CDR2 SNEGSKA (reference sequence). V lost 5 bases to trimming and J lost 4 bases; unmatched junction nucleotides: 11.

In this sample, this clonotype turned up many times. The chain recombines TRBV12-3 or TRBV12-4 with TRBJ2-6; D not certain. With 1 base removed from V and 0 bases from J, the gap between germline ends came to 4 bases. The length of the CDR3 is 15 residues. CDR3 coding DNA: TGTGCCAGCAGTTTAGGGGGCTCTGGGGCCAACGTCCTGACTTTC. Translating it yields CASSLGGSGANVLTF.

This clonotype has ten or more counts. The V gene is TRBV28, the J gene TRBJ1-2; D ambiguous. The germline V gene encodes CDR1 MDHEN and CDR2 SYDVKM. CDR3 length: 11 amino acids. The V and J ends lost 4 bases and 8 bases respectively, with 8 bases between them. The CDR3 loop reads CASSSAFGYTF. The DNA of the CDR3 is TGTGCCAGCAGTTCGGCGTTCGGCTACACCTTC.

The table lists this clonotype with many counts. The chain recombines TRBV6-5 with TRBJ1-1; 7 nucleotides match TRBD1. CDR3 length equals 16 residues. Germline assignment: CDR1 MNHEY and CDR2 SVGAGI. With 7 bases clipped from V and 3 bases from J, the junction kept 14 bases outside the gene matches. The CDR3: CASTTLSQGVYTEAFF. As DNA, the CDR3 is TGTGCCAGCACCACCTTGAGCCAGGGGGTTTACACTGAAGCTTTCTTT.

This clonotype was detected many times. The rearrangement links TRBV18 to TRBJ2-2; D unclear. The CDR3 extends over 15 amino acids. Germline V gene data show CDR1 as KGHSH and CDR2 as LQKENI. Trimming took off 1 base at V and 0 bases at J, with 6 bases between the two ends. The CDR3 sequence: CASSPRGPNTGELFF. The CDR3 DNA follows: TGTGCCAGCTCACCACGCGGACCGAACACCGGGGAGCTGTTTTTT.

In its sample, this clonotype was seen many times. The V and J genes are TRBV4-1 and TRBJ1-2, with D hard to call. Germline CDR1 and CDR2: MGHRA and YSYEKL. The germline V and J ends were trimmed by 4 bases and 5 bases, with 14 bases remaining between them. The CDR3 is 14 residues long. This CDR3 is CASSLISASYGYTF. CDR3 DNA sequence: TGCGCCAGCAGCCTCATTAGCGCTAGTTATGGCTACACCTTC.

This clonotype has ten or more counts. The chain uses TRBV9 and TRBJ2-7; weak D call: TRBD2 (6 bases). This CDR3 has 14 residues. Between the trimmed V and J ends, which lost 2 bases and 1 base, there was a span of 10 bases. Germline V CDR1 and CDR2: SGDLS, YYNGEE. The CDR3 bases are TGTGCCAGCAGCGTTTGGGCGGGATCCTACGAGCAGTACTTC. Translation: CASSVWAGSYEQYF.

In DNA, the CDR3 is TGTGCCAGCAGGGACCGGGACAGGGTTTACGAGCAGTACTTC. This codes for CASRDRDRVYEQYF. The J gene is TRBJ2-7, the V gene TRBV6-1; TRBD1 aligns across 9 bases. The junction had 7 bases not matched to a gene; V was cut back by 6 bases and J by 4 bases. The germline V gene encodes CDR1 MNHNS and CDR2 SASEGT. This CDR3 spans 14 amino acids.

This clonotype was picked up many times. The J gene is TRBJ1-1, the V gene TRBV15, with D tentatively TRBD1 (6 bases). V lost 5 bases and J 0 bases, leaving 10 bases between the germline ends. Germline V gene lookup returns CDR1 LNHNV and CDR2 YYDKDF (reference sequence). The CDR3 contains 14 residues. The CDR3 here is CATSPRGVNTEAFF. Here the CDR3 DNA reads TGTGCCACCAGCCCCAGGGGAGTGAACACTGAAGCTTTCTTT.

At least ten counts were recorded for this clonotype. The V and J genes are TRBV29-1 and TRBJ1-1; the match to TRBD1 covers 7 bases. J lost 5 bases, V lost 4 bases, and 4 bases had no gene match. Germline CDR1 reads SQVTM; CDR2 reads ANQGSEA. CDR3 size: 12 residues. The CDR3 sequence: CSVGQGGTEAFF. The CDR3 DNA reads as TGCAGCGTTGGCCAGGGGGGGACTGAAGCTTTCTTT.

V and J are TRBV12-3 or TRBV12-4 and TRBJ2-5; D not certain. The V gene lost 7 bases and the J gene lost 8 bases, with 11 bases spanning the gap. The CDR3 contains 11 residues. The CDR3 DNA reads TGTGCCAGCAACTTCCGAGATACCCAGTACTTC. Encoded protein: CASNFRDTQYF.

In its sample, this clonotype was seen many times. This chain links TRBV30 with TRBJ2-7; TRBD1 agrees at 11 bases. The CDR3 length is 13 residues. The germline CDR1 and CDR2 sequences are GTSNPN and SVGIG (reference sequence). V shed 3 bases and J 4 bases; nucleotides not matched to a gene: 2. CDR3 loop: CAWRGTGGYEQYF. The DNA for the CDR3 is TGTGCCTGGAGGGGGACAGGGGGATACGAGCAGTACTTC.

This clonotype was detected many times. The V call is TRBV19, the J call TRBJ1-5; tentative D call: TRBD1 (5 bases). Germline lookup yields CDR1 LNHDA and CDR2 SQIVND (reference sequence). The CDR3 totals 15 residues. V lost 1 base to trimming and J lost 8 bases, with 15 bases between them. This CDR3 reads CASSIGDWDKEPQHF. The CDR3 bases are TGTGCCAGTAGTATAGGGGACTGGGATAAGGAGCCCCAGCATTTT.

The J gene is TRBJ2-7, the V gene TRBV7-2, with TRBD2 matching 11 bases. The CDR3 is made up of 14 amino acids. V was pared by 4 bases and J by 5 bases, with 4 bases of the junction left unmatched. Germline V lookup: CDR1 SGHTA, CDR2 FQGNSA. CDR3 loop: CASSSSGRWDEQYF. As DNA, the CDR3 is TGTGCCAGCAGCTCTAGCGGGAGGTGGGACGAGCAGTACTTC.

This clonotype came up many times. V gene TRBV20-1 combines with J gene TRBJ1-3; D ambiguous. The CDR3 is made up of 13 amino acids. Looked up from germline, CDR1 is DFQATT and CDR2 is SNEGSKA (reference sequence). V was clipped by 3 bases and J by 2 bases, with 8 bases between them. The CDR3, as DNA: TGCAGTGCTAGGCGTTCTGCTGGAAACACCATATATTTT. This sequence encodes CSARRSAGNTIYF.

The genes are TRBV12-3 or TRBV12-4 and TRBJ2-5; TRBD2 is a possible D gene (5 bases). The CDR3 consists of 14 residues. Trimming pared 8 bases from V and 1 base from J, leaving 14 bases between. CDR3 loop: CASGLRRRQETQYF. CDR3 in DNA: TGTGCCAGCGGCCTACGGAGGCGCCAAGAGACCCAGTACTTC.

This clonotype was seen repeatedly, ten times or more. This chain joins TRBV6-2 or TRBV6-3 and TRBJ1-2; no definite D call. The germline V gene has CDR1 MNHEY and CDR2 SVGEGT. The V and J ends lost 2 bases and 6 bases respectively, with 10 bases between them. The CDR3 extends over 13 amino acids. CDR3 nucleotide sequence: TGTGCCAGCAGTTACGATGAGGGCAATGGCTACACCTTC. It codes for CASSYDEGNGYTF.

In this sample, this clonotype turned up many times. The chain uses TRBV5-5 and TRBJ2-7, with TRBD1 matching 8 bases. CDR3 size: 15 residues. J was trimmed by 0 bases and V by 4 bases; bases with no gene match: 6. Germline V gene data show CDR1 as SGHKS and CDR2 as YYEKEE (reference sequence). CDR3 in amino acids: CASSHRQGSSYEQYF. The DNA for the CDR3 is TGTGCCAGCAGCCACCGACAGGGGAGCTCCTACGAGCAGTACTTC.

This clonotype came up many times. The chain joins TRBV24-1 to TRBJ2-5; either TRBD1 or TRBD2 may fit D (7 bases each). V was clipped by 7 bases and J by 5 bases, with 16 bases between them. Germline V lookup: CDR1 KGHDR, CDR2 SFDVKD. The CDR3 sequence is 14 residues long. CDR3 sequence reads: CATRGPGGGETQYF. CDR3 in DNA: TGTGCCACCAGGGGCCCAGGGGGGGGTGAGACCCAGTACTTC.

This clonotype was detected ten times or more. The junction differs from germline at one of its ends, possibly a read error. V is TRBV2 and J is TRBJ2-2; 8 bases map to TRBD2. The CDR3 sequence is 14 residues long. Germline CDR1 SNHLY, CDR2 FYNNEI. The CDR3 DNA sequence: TGTGCCAGTACCGGGACTAGGGGAACCGGGGAGCTGTTCTTT. The encoded protein is CASTGTRGTGELFF.

The gene calls are TRBV19 and TRBJ2-7, with 7 bases matching TRBD2. Germline V lookup: CDR1 LNHDA, CDR2 SQIVND (reference sequence). The junction had 6 bases not matched to a gene; V was cut back by 5 bases and J by 5 bases. The CDR3 contains 13 residues. CDR3 loop: CASSPTRGDEQYF. CDR3 bases: TGTGCCAGTAGTCCCACTCGGGGGGACGAGCAGTACTTC.